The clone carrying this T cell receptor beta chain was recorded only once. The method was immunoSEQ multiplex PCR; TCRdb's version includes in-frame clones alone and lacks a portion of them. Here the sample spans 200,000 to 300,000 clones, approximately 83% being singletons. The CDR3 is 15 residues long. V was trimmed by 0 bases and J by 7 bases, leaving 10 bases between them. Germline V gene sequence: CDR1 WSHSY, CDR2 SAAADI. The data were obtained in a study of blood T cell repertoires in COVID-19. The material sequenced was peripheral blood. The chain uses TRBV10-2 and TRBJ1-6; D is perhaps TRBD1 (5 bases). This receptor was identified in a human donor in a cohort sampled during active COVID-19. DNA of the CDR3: TGCGCCAGCAGTGAGTCGGGGGGACCGAATTCACCCCTCCACTTT. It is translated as CASSESGGPNSPLHF.